This TCR beta chain appears in the sequencing data of a study of T-cell memory formation after mild COVID-19. V lost 2 bases and J lost 5, with 13 bases in between. From germline, CDR1 is MGHDK and CDR2 SYGVNS. This CDR3 has 14 amino acids. One entry per CDR3 protein results from TCRdb running MiXCR on the 5' RACE reads. This table holds hundreds of thousands of distinct CDR3 sequences, 15% to 20% found once. A few counts support this clonotype. Its antigen remains unidentified. Study findings and constraints: Whereas later expanders leaned CD4+, clones contracting day 15 to 85 showed a balanced CD4/CD8 makeup.

The genes are TRBV25-1 and TRBJ2-7; D remains unclear. The TCR was taken from an adult woman who had mild COVID-19 (a few samples of this study predate the infection). Cell type and time point are not known. Sequencing was carried out using PBMCs or a T cell subset sorted from them (not recorded which). The CDR3 reads CASSEDRYLDEQYF. The DNA of the CDR3 is TGTGCCAGCAGTGAAGACCGTTACCTCGACGAGCAGTACTTC.